One sample yielded the 25 T cell receptor beta chains listed below, sequenced in a study of type 1 regulatory T cells. General study findings and limits: Type 1 regulatory T cells had a more restricted TCR repertoire than non-type 1 regulatory T cells.

Their antigens remain unidentified. TCRdb re-called the reads with MiXCR, one entry per CDR3 protein. The table shows some 71,000 distinct CDR3 sequences, with 20% to 25% occurring only once. Sequencing used cultured type 1 regulatory T (Tr1) cells, either the whole culture or a sorted fraction (not recorded which). These receptors all stem from a human donor in good health.

There are many counts of this clonotype. V and J are TRBV5-1 and TRBJ2-2; TRBD1 agrees at 8 bases. Unmatched junction bases numbered 7, after V lost 3 bases and J lost 3 bases. This CDR3 contains 16 residues. Germline values: CDR1 SGHRS, CDR2 YFSETQ. The CDR3 spells CASSSRTGPDTGELFF. The CDR3 nucleotides read TGCGCCAGCAGCTCCCGGACAGGGCCCGACACCGGGGAGCTGTTTTTT.

The sample holds a few counts of this clonotype. The chain couples TRBV6-2 or TRBV6-3 to TRBJ2-7; 13 bases map to TRBD2. J gave up 8 bases and V 6 bases, and 7 bases lay outside the gene matches. There are 14 residues in the CDR3. In germline, CDR1 is MNHEY, CDR2 SVGEGT. The CDR3 is CASRRLAGGMKQYF. The CDR3 DNA reads TGTGCCAGCAGAAGACTAGCGGGGGGTATGAAGCAGTACTTC.

The J gene is TRBJ1-6, the V gene TRBV7-2, with D unresolved. Per the germline V gene, CDR1 is SGHTA and CDR2 is FQGNSA. V dropped 1 base and J dropped 5 bases, with 6 bases sitting between them. CDR3 size: 14 residues. The CDR3 DNA is TGTGCCAGCAGCTTAGGCAGAGATAATTCACCCCTCCACTTT. Protein sequence: CASSLGRDNSPLHF.

In regard to this clonotype: A single base separates this from a much larger clone, so it may be a read error. The rearrangement uses TRBV12-3 or TRBV12-4 and TRBJ2-3; no reliable D call. Trimming removed 5 bases from V and 2 bases from J, with 14 bases in between. CDR3 length: 15 residues. This chain's CDR3 is CASSPSASITDTQYF. The DNA for the CDR3 is TGTGCCAGCAGTCCTAGTGCTAGTATCACAGATACGCAGTATTTT.

This clonotype was observed a handful of times. This CDR3 reads CASSLTAGAPYEQYF. CDR3 in DNA: TGTGCCAGCAGCTTAACGGCGGGAGCACCCTACGAGCAGTACTTC. The genes are TRBV7-8 and TRBJ2-7, with 7 bases matching TRBD2. CDR1 and CDR2 (germline): SGHVS, FQNEAQ. CDR3 length: 15 residues. V trimming: 2 bases; J trimming: 2 bases; junction bases outside the gene matches: 6.

The chain combines TRBV18 with TRBJ2-1; D is unresolved. CDR1 is KGHSH and CDR2 is LQKENI in the germline V gene. Trimming left V 0 bases short and J 7 bases short, with 7 bases between. The CDR3 runs 13 residues. The CDR3 DNA follows: TGTGCCAGCTCACCACCAAGTATAAATGAGCAGTTCTTC. This codes for CASSPPSINEQFF.

V and J are TRBV4-2 and TRBJ1-1; D unresolved. Germline loops: CDR1 LGHNA, CDR2 YNFKEQ. CDR3 length: 14 residues. With 0 bases removed from V and 5 bases from J, the gap between germline ends came to 10 bases. As DNA, the CDR3 is TGTGCCAGCAGCCAAGAAGGGCGGGGAACTGAAGCTTTCTTT. Residues: CASSQEGRGTEAFF.

The chain is built from TRBV12-3 or TRBV12-4 and TRBJ1-6; the D is unclear. The V end lost 5 bases, the J end lost 15 bases, and 20 bases lay between the germline ends. This CDR3 comprises 14 residues. CDR3 nucleotide sequence: TGTGCCAGCAGTCCACCTCGGAGGATAAATGTCCTCCACTTT. Translation: CASSPPRRINVLHF.

This clonotype was counted only a few times. The V and J genes are TRBV12-3 or TRBV12-4 and TRBJ2-7, with D maybe TRBD1 (6 bases). The CDR3 runs to 14 residues. V lost 7 bases to trimming and J lost 2 bases, with 15 bases between them. The CDR3 is CASNPRGQTYEQYF. Written as DNA, the CDR3 is TGTGCCAGCAACCCCAGGGGACAAACCTACGAGCAGTACTTC.

This clonotype occurred a few times. The rearrangement joins TRBV27 to TRBJ2-7, with 7 positions matching TRBD2. V was pared by 2 bases and J by 3 bases, with 7 bases of the junction left unmatched. The CDR3 length is 15 residues. Looked up from germline, CDR1 is MNHEY and CDR2 is SMNVEV (reference sequence). The CDR3 sequence is CASSLKARGSYEQYF. The CDR3 DNA reads as TGTGCCAGCAGTTTAAAAGCTCGCGGGAGCTACGAGCAGTACTTC.

The chain has TRBV7-2 and TRBJ2-5; no reliable D call. V was shortened by 3 bases and J by 4 bases, with 12 bases between the two germline ends. Germline V gives CDR1 SGHTA, CDR2 FQGNSA. This CDR3 has 14 residues. The CDR3 region is CASSFGIQIETQYF. The CDR3 bases are TGTGCCAGCAGCTTCGGAATTCAAATAGAGACCCAGTACTTC.

This sequence joins TRBV7-2 and TRBJ2-4; D is uncertain. Per germline, CDR1 SGHTA and CDR2 FQGNSA. Trimming took off 3 bases at V and 6 bases at J, with 9 bases between the two ends. The CDR3 has 13 amino acids. The CDR3 is CASSLPRTNIQYF. As DNA, the CDR3 is TGTGCCAGCAGCTTGCCACGGACAAACATTCAGTACTTC.

CDR3 nucleotide sequence: TGCAGTGCTAGAGCTAACCCTCCGGTTAGCAATCAGCCCCAGCATTTT. Encoded protein: CSARANPPVSNQPQHF. This chain connects TRBV20-1 to TRBJ1-5, with D hard to call. The CDR3 consists of 16 residues. Germline V gene sequence: CDR1 DFQATT, CDR2 SNEGSKA (reference sequence). The germline V and J ends were trimmed by 1 base and 0 bases, with 13 bases remaining between them.

This clonotype has only a few counts. Here the CDR3 DNA reads TGTGCCAGCAGCTTAGGAGGGGATGACACTGAAGCTTTCTTT. This encodes CASSLGGDDTEAFF. The rearrangement joins TRBV11-3 to TRBJ1-1; tentative D call: TRBD1 (5 bases). Germline CDR1 and CDR2: SGHNT and YENEEA. With 1 base removed from V and 3 bases from J, the gap between germline ends came to 9 bases. CDR3 size: 14 residues.

This clonotype was detected ten times or more. V gene TRBV20-1 combines with J gene TRBJ1-2; possibly TRBD1 for D (6 bases). Trimming shortened V by 1 base and J by 10 bases, and 22 bases separated the two germline ends. The V gene's germline CDR1 is DFQATT and CDR2 SNEGSKA (reference sequence). This CDR3 comprises 15 residues. CDR3 sequence (DNA): TGCAGTGCTAGAGGGTCTCCGGGGGCCGGCGTCACCTACACCTTC. Translating gives CSARGSPGAGVTYTF.

The chain couples TRBV4-2 to TRBJ1-2; the match to TRBD1 covers 8 bases. CDR1 is LGHNA, CDR2 YNFKEQ, per germline. CDR3 size: 14 residues. Losses at the gene ends were 0 bases for V and 7 bases for J; bases not matched to a gene: 4. CDR3 in amino acids: CASSQDRGQVGYTF. DNA for the CDR3: TGTGCCAGCAGCCAAGACAGGGGGCAGGTTGGCTACACCTTC.

The V call is TRBV20-1, the J call TRBJ2-1, with 9 bases fitting TRBD2. Per germline, CDR1 DFQATT and CDR2 SNEGSKA (reference sequence). Trimming took 4 bases from V and 1 from J; bases not matched to a gene: 8. The CDR3 consists of 16 residues. The CDR3: CSATTFSGSSYNEQFF. In DNA, the CDR3 is TGCAGTGCTACGACCTTTAGCGGGAGTTCCTACAATGAGCAGTTCTTC.

In its sample, this clonotype was seen a few times. The chain links TRBV4-2 to TRBJ2-7; D is ambiguous. Trimming pared 0 bases from V and 5 bases from J, leaving 23 bases between. In germline, CDR1 is LGHNA, CDR2 YNFKEQ. CDR3 length equals 18 residues. CDR3 sequence (DNA): TGTGCCAGCAGCCAAGATTTATCGTCCCCGGGCCGCCGGGACGAGCAGTACTTC. Protein: CASSQDLSSPGRRDEQYF.

The chain is built from TRBV28 and TRBJ1-5; perhaps TRBD1 as D (6 bases). V was cut by 3 bases and J by 2 bases, with 11 bases left in between. This CDR3 is built from 15 residues. Germline V lookup: CDR1 MDHEN, CDR2 SYDVKM. The CDR3 spells CASSFTGIRNQPQHF. The CDR3 DNA reads TGTGCCAGCAGTTTTACAGGGATACGCAATCAGCCCCAGCATTTT.

The V call is TRBV28, the J call TRBJ2-2; no clear D. The ends were cut back, 4 bases at V and 9 bases at J, with 12 bases in the middle. In germline, CDR1 is MDHEN, CDR2 SYDVKM. The CDR3 runs to 13 residues. CDR3 DNA sequence: TGTGCCAGCAGTTCGGGTCCAACCAGGGAGCTGTTTTTT. Translated: CASSSGPTRELFF.

This chain uses TRBV5-1 with TRBJ2-3; the D is unclear. V dropped 0 bases and J dropped 6 bases, with 17 bases sitting between them. Germline assignment: CDR1 SGHRS and CDR2 YFSETQ. This CDR3 is built from 16 residues. DNA of the CDR3: TGCGCCAGCAGCTTGGTGATCAGACGGAGCAAGGATACGCAGTATTTT. Translation gives CASSLVIRRSKDTQYF.

The chain recombines TRBV12-3 or TRBV12-4 with TRBJ1-1; D may be TRBD1 (6 bases). The CDR3 has 14 amino acids. Trimming took 3 bases from V and 7 from J, leaving 15 bases between them. The CDR3 coding sequence is TGTGCCAGCAGTTTTCGGGGGCTGGGGGGTGAAGCTTTCTTT. Translated: CASSFRGLGGEAFF.

The gene calls are TRBV12-3 or TRBV12-4 and TRBJ1-6, with D possibly being TRBD1 (5 bases). V lost 6 bases, J lost 7 bases, and 13 bases lay in between. The CDR3 length is 14 residues. As DNA, the CDR3 is TGTGCCAGCAGGGTGGGACCTGAAAATTCACCCCTCCACTTT. Protein sequence: CASRVGPENSPLHF.

The rearrangement uses TRBV20-1 and TRBJ1-1; D unresolved. The CDR3 consists of 11 residues. CDR1 and CDR2 (germline): DFQATT, SNEGSKA (reference sequence). Trimming shortened V by 3 bases and J by 5 bases, and 7 bases separated the two germline ends. The CDR3 nucleotides are TGCAGTGCTAGTGGGTCGACTGAAGCTTTCTTT. It yields the protein CSASGSTEAFF.

This chain links TRBV29-1 with TRBJ2-5; the D call may be TRBD1 or TRBD2 (5 bases each). The germline V and J ends were trimmed by 5 bases and 4 bases, with 17 bases remaining between them. The CDR3 has 14 residues. CDR1 SQVTM and CDR2 ANQGSEA come from the germline V gene. CDR3 bases: TGCAGCGTTAGGGGACCCACAGGACTAGAGACCCAGTACTTC. It specifies CSVRGPTGLETQYF.